This T cell receptor (beta chain) emerged from a study of human T cells and chemical hapten exposure. Looking at the study overall: The sensitizer, 2% DPC, was used on around 2 cm by around 2 cm of upper inner arm skin. Whole-study findings and limits: High-frequency TCRs, those above 1 in 1000, stayed the same after DPC sensitization.

Per germline, CDR1 SNHLY and CDR2 FYNNEI. The CDR3 has 14 amino acids. Trimming pared 6 bases from V and 0 bases from J, leaving 12 bases between. Time point reported: patch test 3, about 24 weeks after DPC sensitization. Treatment defined: therapeutic diphenylcyclopropenone sensitization with weekly scalp DPC. Worth noting for this clonotype: Its antigen remains unknown.

MiXCR was run by TCRdb on the RACE reads, yielding one entry per CDR3 protein. The table shows more than 95,000 distinct CDR3 sequences, with around a quarter occurring only once. The V call is TRBV2, the J call TRBJ2-7; D is perhaps TRBD1 or TRBD2 (5 bases each). The receptor comes from a man aged 35 to 55 with alopecia areata. Some clones in this sample may be carry-over from other donors' samples. This material consisted of whole blood, taken in connection with sensitization to the hapten diphenylcyclopropenone (DPC). CDR3: CASRTRGCSYEQYF. CDR3 DNA sequence: TGTGCCAGCAGGACACGGGGCTGCTCCTACGAGCAGTACTTC.